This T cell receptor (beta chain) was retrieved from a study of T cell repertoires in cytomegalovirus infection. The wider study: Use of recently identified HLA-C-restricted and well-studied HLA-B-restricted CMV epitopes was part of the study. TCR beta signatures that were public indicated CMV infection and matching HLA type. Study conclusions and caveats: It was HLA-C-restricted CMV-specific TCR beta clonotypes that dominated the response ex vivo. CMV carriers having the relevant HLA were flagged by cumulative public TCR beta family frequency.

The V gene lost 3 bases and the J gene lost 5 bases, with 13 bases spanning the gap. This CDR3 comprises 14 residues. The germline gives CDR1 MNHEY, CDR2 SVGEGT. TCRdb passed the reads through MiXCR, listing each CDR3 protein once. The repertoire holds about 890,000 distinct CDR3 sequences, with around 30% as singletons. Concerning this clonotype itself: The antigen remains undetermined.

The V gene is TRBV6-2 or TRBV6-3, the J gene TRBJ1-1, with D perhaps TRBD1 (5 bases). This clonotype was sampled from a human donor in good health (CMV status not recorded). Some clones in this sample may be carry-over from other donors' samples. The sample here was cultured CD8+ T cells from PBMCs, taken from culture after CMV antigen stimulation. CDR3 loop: CASSYRGGTTEAFF. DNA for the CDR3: TGTGCCAGCAGTTATAGGGGTGGTACGACTGAAGCTTTCTTT.